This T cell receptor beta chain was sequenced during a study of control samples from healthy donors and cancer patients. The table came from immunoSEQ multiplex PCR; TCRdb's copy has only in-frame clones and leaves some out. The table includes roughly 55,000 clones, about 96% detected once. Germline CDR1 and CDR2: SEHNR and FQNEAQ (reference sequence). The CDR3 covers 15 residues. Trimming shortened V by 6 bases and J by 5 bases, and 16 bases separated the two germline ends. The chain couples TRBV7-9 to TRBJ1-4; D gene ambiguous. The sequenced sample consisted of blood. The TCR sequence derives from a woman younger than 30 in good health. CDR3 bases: TGTGCCAGCAGTACGGACGGAGGTCGAAATGAAAAACTGTTTTTT. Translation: CASSTDGGRNEKLFF.